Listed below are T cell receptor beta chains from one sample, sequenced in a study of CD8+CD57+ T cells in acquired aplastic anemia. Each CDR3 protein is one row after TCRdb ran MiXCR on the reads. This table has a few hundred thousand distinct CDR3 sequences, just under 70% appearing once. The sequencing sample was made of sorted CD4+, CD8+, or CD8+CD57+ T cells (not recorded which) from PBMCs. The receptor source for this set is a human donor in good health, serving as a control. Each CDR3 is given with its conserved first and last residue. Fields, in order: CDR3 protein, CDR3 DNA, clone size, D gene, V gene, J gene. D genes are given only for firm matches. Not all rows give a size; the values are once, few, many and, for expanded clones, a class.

CASSLDRGNYEQYF	TGTGCCAGCAGTTTAGATCGGGGGAACTACGAGCAGTACTTC	-	-	TRBV12-3/TRBV12-4	TRBJ2-7
CASSESRGTQPQHF	TGTGCCAGCAGTGAATCCCGGGGGACCCAGCCCCAGCATTTT	-	-	TRBV25-1	TRBJ1-5
CASSLRGTNYGYTF	TGTGCCAGCAGCTTACGGGGGACGAACTATGGCTACACCTTC	once	-	TRBV5-6	TRBJ1-2
CASSIGGASETQYF	TGTGCCAGTAGTATTGGTGGAGCGAGCGAGACCCAGTACTTC	many	-	TRBV19	TRBJ2-5
CASSFWTPSTDTQYF	TGTGCCAGCAGCTTCTGGACACCCAGCACAGATACGCAGTATTTT	-	-	TRBV5-4	TRBJ2-3
CASSQLNRGAFNEQFF	TGTGCCAGCAGCCAACTTAACAGGGGGGCCTTCAATGAGCAGTTCTTC	-	TRBD1	TRBV5-4	TRBJ2-1
CASSLVHQGWYNSPLHF	TGTGCCAGTAGTTTGGTACATCAGGGGTGGTATAATTCACCCCTCCACTTT	-	-	TRBV4-2	TRBJ1-6
CASSQDRGLGNEQFF	TGCGCCAGCAGCCAAGATAGGGGACTAGGGAATGAGCAGTTCTTC	-	TRBD2	TRBV4-1	TRBJ2-1
CASKGEGGDEQFF	TGTGCCAGCAAAGGGGAGGGAGGGGACGAGCAGTTCTTC	-	TRBD2	TRBV4-2	TRBJ2-1
CASSLSRDNSGEVFF	TGTGCCAGCAGCTTATCCAGGGACAACTCCGGGGAGGTGTTTTTT	-	-	TRBV7-4	TRBJ2-2
CSARGLAGGLDTQYF	TGCAGTGCTCGCGGACTAGCGGGGGGTCTAGATACGCAGTATTTT	-	TRBD2	TRBV20-1	TRBJ2-3
CASSVGVSGETQYF	TGCGCCAGCAGTGTTGGGGTCAGCGGAGAGACCCAGTACTTC	few	-	TRBV10-2	TRBJ2-5
CASRERADPTYEQYF	TGTGCCAGCAGAGAAAGGGCAGACCCCACCTACGAGCAGTACTTC	-	-	TRBV5-4	TRBJ2-7
CASSRYTGELHF	TGTGCCAGTAGTCGGTACACCGGGGAGCTGCATTTT	-	-	TRBV19	TRBJ2-2
CASSLVRGNRGDYTF	TGTGCCAGCAGCTTAGTAAGGGGGAACCGAGGGGACTACACCTTC	many	-	TRBV7-2	TRBJ1-2
CASSIVMGSNYGYTF	TGTGCCAGTAGTATAGTTATGGGATCTAACTATGGCTACACCTTC	-	-	TRBV19	TRBJ1-2
CSVGQGGLNTEAFF	TGCAGCGTAGGACAGGGTGGATTAAACACTGAAGCTTTCTTT	-	TRBD1	TRBV29-1	TRBJ1-1
CASTGGVGNEQFF	TGTGCCAGCACCGGGGGGGTAGGCAATGAGCAGTTCTTC	few	TRBD2	TRBV12-3/TRBV12-4	TRBJ2-1
CASSQDSGEVGYAFF	TGCGCCAGCAGCCAAGATTCTGGTGAAGTGGGATATGCTTTCTTT	many	-	TRBV4-3	TRBJ1-1
CASSFQAATNEKLFF	TGTGCCAGCAGCTTCCAGGCGGCAACTAATGAAAAACTGTTTTTT	many	-	TRBV7-2	TRBJ1-4
CASRQGSNQPQHF	TGTGCCAGTCGACAGGGGAGCAATCAGCCCCAGCATTTT	many	TRBD1	TRBV25-1	TRBJ1-5
CASSLLQGMNTEAFF	TGTGCCAGCAGCTTACTTCAGGGGATGAACACTGAAGCTTTCTTT	once	-	TRBV7-9	TRBJ1-1
CASRQGAHTEAFF	TGTGCCAGCAGACAAGGGGCTCACACCGAAGCTTTCTTT	-	-	TRBV12-3/TRBV12-4	TRBJ1-1
CASSQGTSGGPYEQYF	TGTGCCAGCAGCCAAGGGACTAGCGGGGGCCCCTACGAGCAGTACTTC	many	TRBD2	TRBV3-1	TRBJ2-7
CASSLDPGGTGNEQFF	TGCGCCAGCAGCTTGGACCCGGGGGGAACCGGCAATGAGCAGTTCTTC	-	TRBD2	TRBV5-1	TRBJ2-1
CASSVKALNTEDFF	TGTGCCAGCAGCGTGAAGGCTCTGAACACCGAAGATTTCTTT	-	-	TRBV2	TRBJ1-1
CATSDRKGSQLFF	TGTGCCACCAGTGATCGAAAGGGGAGTCAGCTGTTTTTT	-	-	TRBV24-1	TRBJ2-2
CASSLQWNTEAFFF	TGTGCTAGCAGCTTACAATGGAACACTGAAGCTTTCTTTTTT	-	-	TRBV7-7	TRBJ1-4
CAISLGQGPYGYTF	TGTGCCATCTCTTTGGGACAGGGACCCTATGGCTACACCTTC	many	TRBD1	TRBV10-3	TRBJ1-2
CASGVGQVGETQYF	TGTGCCAGCGGGGTGGGACAAGTGGGAGAGACCCAGTACTTC	-	-	TRBV7-2	TRBJ2-5
CASSPPRQGANVHF	TGTGCCAGCAGCCCCCCTCGTCAAGGGGCCAACGTCCACTTC	-	-	TRBV9	TRBJ2-5
CASIRGLAGGLLDTQYF	TGTGCCAGCATTCGCGGACTAGCGGGGGGCCTCTTAGATACGCAGTATTTT	-	TRBD2	TRBV2	TRBJ2-3
CSARDTTGNRGYGYTF	TGCAGTGCTAGAGATACCACAGGGAACCGGGGATATGGCTACACCTTC	many	-	TRBV20-1	TRBJ1-2
CASSTTGGVYEQYF	TGTGCCAGCAGCACGACAGGGGGGGTCTACGAGCAGTACTTC	-	TRBD1	TRBV4-2	TRBJ2-7
CASSNSRARRKTEYF	TGCGCCAGCAGCAATAGCCGGGCTCGTCGAAAGACAGAGTACTTC	-	-	TRBV7-2	TRBJ2-5
CSASSRLGYGYTF	TGCAGTGCTAGTTCCAGGCTCGGCTATGGCTACACCTTC	-	-	TRBV20-1	TRBJ1-2
CASGVHGHSYEKDF	TGTGCCAGCGGGGTACACGGACATTCCTACGAGAAGGACTTC	-	-	TRBV14	TRBJ2-7
CASSRDGRYQETQYF	TGTGCCAGCAGCCGGGACGGAAGGTACCAAGAGACCCAGTACTTC	many	-	TRBV9	TRBJ2-5
CASSLDDTGETQYF	TGTGCCAGCAGCTTAGATGATACAGGGGAGACCCAGTACTTC	-	-	TRBV7-2	TRBJ2-5
CASSPLGEGTDTQYF	TGTGCCAGCAGCCCCCTCGGAGAGGGCACAGATACGCAGTATTTT	-	-	TRBV19	TRBJ2-3
CSASSPGGHEQYF	TGCAGTGCTAGCAGTCCCGGGGGGCACGAGCAGTACTTC	-	-	TRBV20-1	TRBJ2-7
CASSLDVLTATLHF	TGTGCCAGCAGCTTAGACGTGCTCACAGCTACGCTGCACTTT	-	-	TRBV9	TRBJ1-6